The 13 T cell receptor beta chains below come from one sample, sequenced in a study of OX40 agonist ivuxolimab in advanced cancers. Produced via immunoSEQ multiplex PCR; TCRdb's table is partial and in-frame only. The repertoire holds 75,000 to 90,000 clones, with approximately 90% as singletons. The sequences come from CD4+ or CD8+ T cells sorted from blood, collected in a trial of the OX40 agonist ivuxolimab. Every receptor here comes from an adult with an advanced solid tumor such as melanoma, head and neck, liver or kidney cancer.

The chain joins TRBV6-5 to TRBJ2-3; TRBD2 agrees at 8 bases. V shed 6 bases, J shed 3 bases, and the junction held 5 bases outside the gene matches. The CDR3 runs 14 residues. The germline gives CDR1 MNHEY, CDR2 SVGAGI. The CDR3 is CASSLTSGTDTQYF. CDR3 DNA sequence: TGTGCCAGCAGCCTTACTAGCGGAACAGATACGCAGTATTTT.

This clone was recorded only once. CDR3 sequence: CASSQGDRGEQFF. CDR3 coding DNA: TGTGCCAGCAGCCAAGGCGACAGGGGTGAGCAGTTCTTC. The genes are TRBV4-2 and TRBJ2-1; 8 positions agree with TRBD1. Per the germline V gene, CDR1 is LGHNA and CDR2 is YNFKEQ. The CDR3 spans 13 residues. V lost 1 base to trimming and J lost 9 bases; unmatched junction nucleotides: 2.

This chain uses TRBV18 with TRBJ2-7; 11 bases match TRBD2. The J segment lost 2 bases and the V segment lost 2 bases, leaving 11 bases of the junction unmatched. Germline V gives CDR1 KGHSH, CDR2 LQKENI. The CDR3 runs to 18 residues. The CDR3 DNA is TGTGCCAGCTCACCAAGGGTAGCGGGAGGGCCGTATGCCTACGAGCAGTACTTC. Translation gives CASSPRVAGGPYAYEQYF. The full variable domain, completed using reference TRBV18 and TRBJ2-7, is NAGVMQNPRHLVRRRGQEARLRCSPMKGHSHVYWYRQLPEEGLKFMVYLQKENIIDESGMPKERFSAEFPKEGPSILRIQQVVRGDSAAYFCASSPRVAGGPYAYEQYFGPGTRLTVT.

The J gene is TRBJ2-3, the V gene TRBV19; D may match TRBD1 or TRBD2 (5 bases each). The V and J ends lost 0 bases and 3 bases respectively, with 16 bases between them. The length of the CDR3 is 17 residues. Per germline, CDR1 LNHDA and CDR2 SQIVND (reference sequence). CDR3 DNA: TGTGCCAGTAGTATAGATGGGACGAGGTACGAGACAGATACGCAGTATTTT. Translation gives CASSIDGTRYETDTQYF.

The chain links TRBV10-1 to TRBJ2-3; D assignment may be TRBD1 or TRBD2 (5 bases each). Germline V lookup: CDR1 WNHNN, CDR2 SYGVQD (reference sequence). CDR3 length: 15 residues. With 6 bases removed from V and 2 bases from J, the gap between germline ends came to 15 bases. The CDR3 bases are TGCGCCAGCAGCCTTATCCGGGACCTCACAGATACGCAGTATTTT. It codes for CASSLIRDLTDTQYF.

The chain employs TRBV5-1 and TRBJ2-2; 9 nucleotides align to TRBD1. The CDR3 has 15 residues. J gave up 4 bases and V 4 bases, and 5 bases lay outside the gene matches. Germline V CDR1 and CDR2: SGHRS, YFSETQ. The CDR3 here is CASSLDRGITGELFF. Here the CDR3 DNA reads TGCGCCAGCAGCCTCGACAGGGGGATCACCGGGGAGCTGTTTTTT.

The chain has TRBV6-6 and TRBJ1-1, with TRBD1 matching over 7 bases. J gave up 3 bases and V 0 bases, and 7 bases lay outside the gene matches. Germline V gene sequence: CDR1 MNHNY, CDR2 SVGAGI (reference sequence). CDR3 length equals 16 residues. The CDR3 nucleotides read TGTGCCAGCAGTTACTCTTTGAACAGGGGATACACTGAAGCTTTCTTT. It translates to CASSYSLNRGYTEAFF.

J is TRBJ2-7 and V is TRBV6-5, with 7 positions matching TRBD1. The CDR3 is made up of 13 amino acids. Per the germline V gene, CDR1 is MNHEY and CDR2 is SVGAGI. Trimming cost V 6 bases and J 7 bases; bases outside gene matches: 9. The CDR3 nucleotides read TGTGCCAGCAGGGAACAGGGGCTGGGAGAGCAGTACTTC. This sequence encodes CASREQGLGEQYF.

The V call is TRBV6-1, the J call TRBJ2-1, with TRBD2 matching 10 bases. After removal of 7 bases from V and 7 bases from J, the junction contained 7 bases not matched to a gene. This CDR3 has 14 amino acids. Germline V gene lookup returns CDR1 MNHNS and CDR2 SASEGT. The CDR3 coding sequence is TGTGCCAGCACAGCGGGGGGGGACTGGAATGAGCAGTTCTTC. The encoded protein is CASTAGGDWNEQFF.

This chain uses TRBV6-6 with TRBJ1-2, with 8 bases lining up with TRBD1. CDR1 and CDR2 (germline): MNHNY, SVGAGI (reference sequence). V gave up 5 bases and J gave up 4 bases; unmatched junction bases: 9. The CDR3 loop spans 15 amino acids. The DNA of the CDR3 is TGTGCCAGCAGTAACCACCAGGGGGCAGGCTATGGCTACACCTTC. Encoded protein: CASSNHQGAGYGYTF.

This clone was seen only once. Mismatch with germline at one junction end may stem from a read error. This CDR3 is also generated by other DNA sequences in the sample. The chain employs TRBV7-9 and TRBJ1-1; the match to TRBD1 covers 8 bases. The germline V gene encodes CDR1 SEHNR and CDR2 FQNEAQ (reference sequence). The CDR3 has 15 residues. The CDR3 sequence: CASSLGTGRNTEAFF. CDR3 in DNA: TGTGCCAGCAGCTTAGGGACAGGGAGGAACACTGAGGCTTTCTTT. The full variable domain, with the rest looked up from reference TRBV7-9 and TRBJ1-1, is DTGVSQNPRHKITKRGQNVTFRCDPISEHNRLYWYRQTLGQGPEFLTYFQNEAQLEKSRLLSDRFSAERPKGSFSTLEIQRTEQGDSAMYLCASSLGTGRNTEAFFGQGTRLTVV.

V is TRBV11-3 and J is TRBJ1-1; D remains unclear. With 3 bases removed from V and 0 bases from J, the gap between germline ends came to 8 bases. The CDR3 has 14 amino acids. CDR1 and CDR2 from the germline V gene are SGHNT and YENEEA. The chain's CDR3 is CASSLDGMNTEAFF. DNA for the CDR3: TGTGCCAGCAGCTTGGACGGCATGAACACTGAAGCTTTCTTT.

This chain links TRBV7-9 with TRBJ2-7; TRBD1 agrees at 9 bases. V lost 1 base to trimming and J lost 7 bases; unmatched junction nucleotides: 5. Germline V gene sequence: CDR1 SEHNR, CDR2 FQNEAQ (reference sequence). CDR3 length equals 14 residues. CDR3 protein: CASSLEQGAREQYF. The CDR3 region has the DNA TGTGCCAGCAGCTTAGAACAGGGGGCGCGGGAGCAGTACTTC.